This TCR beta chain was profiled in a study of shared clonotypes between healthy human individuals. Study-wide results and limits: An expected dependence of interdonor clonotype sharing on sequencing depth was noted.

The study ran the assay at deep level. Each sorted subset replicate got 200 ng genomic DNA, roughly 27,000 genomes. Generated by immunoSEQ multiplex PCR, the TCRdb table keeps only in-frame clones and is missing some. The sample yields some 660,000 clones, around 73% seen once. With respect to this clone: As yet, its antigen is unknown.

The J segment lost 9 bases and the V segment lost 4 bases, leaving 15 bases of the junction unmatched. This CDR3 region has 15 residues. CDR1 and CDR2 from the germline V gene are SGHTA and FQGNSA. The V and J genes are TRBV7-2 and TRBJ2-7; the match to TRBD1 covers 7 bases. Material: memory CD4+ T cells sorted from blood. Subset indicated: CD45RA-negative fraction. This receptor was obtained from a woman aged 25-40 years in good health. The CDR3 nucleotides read TGTGCCAGCAGCTCATATACGGGACAGCTTATCGGGCAGTACTTC. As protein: CASSSYTGQLIGQYF.